These 26 T cell receptor beta chains came from one sample sequenced in a study of control samples from healthy donors and cancer patients. TCRdb's copy holds only in-frame clones and misses some; the assay was immunoSEQ multiplex PCR. The table shows about 20,000 clones, with approximately 86% occurring only once. Sequences were obtained from PBMCs. Every receptor here comes from a woman in her 70s with colorectal cancer.

The rearrangement joins TRBV12-3 or TRBV12-4 to TRBJ2-1, with D perhaps TRBD2 (5 bases). This CDR3 contains 13 residues. Trimming shortened V by 6 bases and J by 9 bases, and 15 bases separated the two germline ends. CDR3 amino acids: CASRFYGAGEQFF. The CDR3 DNA reads TGTGCCAGCAGGTTCTACGGCGCGGGTGAGCAGTTCTTC.

This chain joins TRBV6-2 or TRBV6-3 and TRBJ2-4, with D perhaps matching TRBD1 (6 bases). The length of the CDR3 is 17 residues. Germline V gene lookup returns CDR1 MNHEY and CDR2 SVGEGT. Trimming cost V 4 bases and J 2 bases, with 18 bases left between them. Written as DNA, the CDR3 is TGTGCCAGCAGTTCACCATTCTACAGGGTCTCCAAAAACATTCAGTACTTC. Protein product: CASSSPFYRVSKNIQYF.

This chain uses TRBV6-2 or TRBV6-3 with TRBJ2-7; 7 bases align to TRBD1. CDR1 is MNHEY, CDR2 SVGEGT, per germline. V dropped 2 bases and J dropped 2; count of bases not matched to a gene: 6. The CDR3 is 15 amino acids. CDR3 in DNA: TGTGCCAGCAGTTACGACAGGGCCGCCCCCTACGAGCAGTACTTC. It specifies CASSYDRAAPYEQYF.

This rearrangement joins TRBV24-1 to TRBJ2-1; possible D gene TRBD1, 5 bases. CDR3 length: 14 residues. Trimming stripped 5 bases from V and 9 bases from J, with 16 bases between. CDR1 is KGHDR and CDR2 is SFDVKD in the germline V gene. CDR3 protein: CATSGQGGGGEQFF. The CDR3 nucleotides are TGTGCCACCAGTGGGCAGGGTGGTGGCGGTGAGCAGTTCTTC.

The rearrangement links TRBV11-2 to TRBJ1-2; 8 nucleotides agree with TRBD1. Unmatched junction bases numbered 8, after V lost 7 bases and J lost 4 bases. The germline gives CDR1 SGHAT, CDR2 FQNNGV. This CDR3 spans 14 amino acids. The CDR3 loop is CASTMTGDGYGYTF. The CDR3 DNA sequence: TGTGCCAGCACCATGACAGGGGACGGCTATGGCTACACCTTC.

This clone was detected only a few times. The CDR3 DNA reads as TGTGCCAGCAGTCTCCTGGGCGGGGGGGGCACAGATACGCAGTATTTT. Encoded protein: CASSLLGGGGTDTQYF. The chain links TRBV27 to TRBJ2-3, with 9 bases identical to TRBD2. CDR3 length equals 16 residues. Looked up from germline, CDR1 is MNHEY and CDR2 is SMNVEV (reference sequence). After removal of 5 bases from V and 1 base from J, the junction contained 7 bases not matched to a gene.

The chain combines TRBV5-5 with TRBJ1-4; D perhaps matches TRBD1 (5 bases). The V end lost 3 bases, the J end lost 0 bases, and 12 bases lay between the germline ends. The CDR3 has 16 amino acids. Germline assignment: CDR1 SGHKS and CDR2 YYEKEE (reference sequence). For the CDR3, the DNA is TGTGCCAGCAGCTCGGTGTTGGGGGCAACTAATGAAAAACTGTTTTTT. As protein: CASSSVLGATNEKLFF. The variable domain in full, completed from reference TRBV5-5 and TRBJ1-4, reads DAGVTQSPTHLIKTRGQQVTLRCSPISGHKSVSWYQQVLGQGPQFIFQYYEKEERGRGNFPDRFSARQFPNYSSELNVNALLLGDSALYLCASSSVLGATNEKLFFGSGTQLSVL.

This chain joins TRBV7-8 and TRBJ2-2, with 10 bases identical to TRBD2. CDR1 and CDR2 (germline): SGHVS, FQNEAQ. V shed 3 bases, J shed 5 bases, and the junction held 9 bases outside the gene matches. This CDR3 is built from 17 residues. Here the CDR3 DNA reads TGTGCCAGCAGCTTCGCAGGGACTAGCGTATCAACCGGGGAGCTGTTTTTT. Amino acids: CASSFAGTSVSTGELFF. Based on the CDR3 plus reference TRBV7-8 and TRBJ2-2, the full variable domain is GAGVSQSPRYKVAKRGQDVALRCDPISGHVSLFWYQQALGQGPEFLTYFQNEAQLDKSGLPSDRFFAERPEGSVSTLKIQRTQQEDSAVYLCASSFAGTSVSTGELFFGEGSRLTVL.

This clone was recorded once. V and J are TRBV15 and TRBJ2-7, with 7 bases lining up with TRBD1. This CDR3 contains 16 residues. Germline CDR1 and CDR2: LNHNV and YYDKDF (reference sequence). Germline trimming cut 1 base from V and 0 bases from J; bases unmatched to any gene: 6. This chain's CDR3 is CATSRAEPGGSYEQYF. DNA of the CDR3: TGTGCCACCAGCAGAGCCGAGCCAGGGGGCTCCTACGAGCAGTACTTC. Using reference TRBV15 and TRBJ2-7 for the parts outside the CDR3, the full variable domain is DAMVIQNPRYQVTQFGKPVTLSCSQTLNHNVMYWYQQKSSQAPKLLFHYYDKDFNNEADTPDNFQSRRPNTSFCFLDIRSPGLGDTAMYLCATSRAEPGGSYEQYFGPGTRLTVT.

The rearrangement links TRBV11-3 to TRBJ2-1; 11 positions agree with TRBD2. This CDR3 contains 18 residues. V was clipped by 0 bases and J by 7 bases; unmatched bases: 11. CDR1 is SGHNT, CDR2 YENEEA, per germline. The CDR3 protein is CASSLDPGGSGGANEQFF. The CDR3 DNA sequence: TGTGCCAGCAGCTTAGACCCCGGAGGTAGCGGGGGGGCGAATGAGCAGTTCTTC.

This sequence joins TRBV6-4 and TRBJ1-1; 9 positions agree with TRBD1. V lost 5 bases and J lost 0; bases outside the gene matches: 10. This CDR3 contains 17 residues. Germline lookup yields CDR1 MRHNA and CDR2 SNTAGT. CDR3 DNA sequence: TGTGCCAGCAGTAGCCGGGACAGGGAAACCATGAACACTGAAGCTTTCTTT. The encoded protein is CASSSRDRETMNTEAFF.

The gene calls are TRBV24-1 and TRBJ2-5, with D possibly being TRBD2 (6 bases). V lost 6 bases and J 5 bases, leaving 12 bases between the germline ends. The V gene's germline CDR1 is KGHDR and CDR2 SFDVKD. This CDR3 has 13 residues. The DNA for the CDR3 is TGTGCCACCAGTCTTGGAGGGACCGAGACCCAGTACTTC. Its translation: CATSLGGTETQYF.

The V call is TRBV5-5, the J call TRBJ2-2; unclear D gene. Germline-derived CDR1 and CDR2 are SGHKS and YYEKEE (reference sequence). The CDR3 is made up of 14 amino acids. The ends were cut back, 6 bases at V and 8 bases at J, with 17 bases in the middle. The CDR3: CASTPQPPTGELFF. CDR3 DNA: TGTGCCAGCACCCCCCAACCACCCACTGGGGAGCTGTTTTTT.

The rearrangement uses TRBV4-2 and TRBJ1-5; perhaps TRBD1 as D (6 bases). V was clipped by 0 bases and J by 5 bases, with 17 bases between them. This CDR3 contains 17 residues. CDR1 is LGHNA and CDR2 is YNFKEQ in the germline V gene. The CDR3 sequence: CASSQDRGGQGHQPQHF. In nucleotides, the CDR3 is TGTGCCAGCAGCCAAGATAGGGGAGGGCAGGGGCATCAGCCCCAGCATTTT.

CDR3 nucleotide sequence: TGTGCCAGCAGCTTTCGCACCGGGGCTCGGGAGGATACGCAGTATTTT. Amino acid sequence: CASSFRTGAREDTQYF. The chain is built from TRBV7-2 and TRBJ2-3; maybe TRBD2 (6 bases). Germline V gene lookup returns CDR1 SGHTA and CDR2 FQGNSA. CDR3 length: 16 residues. Trimming removed 3 bases at V and 6 bases at J, with 19 bases between.

The genes are TRBV6-5 and TRBJ1-5; no clear D. This CDR3 is built from 16 residues. Trimming removed 0 bases from V and 2 bases from J, with 11 bases in between. The germline CDR1 and CDR2 sequences are MNHEY and SVGAGI. The CDR3 DNA is TGTGCCAGCAGTTACTCCCCGCCCTGGGGCAATCAGCCCCAGCATTTT. This sequence encodes CASSYSPPWGNQPQHF.

The chain links TRBV7-8 to TRBJ2-3, with D perhaps given as TRBD1 or TRBD2 (5 bases each). V lost 5 bases and J 5 bases, leaving 14 bases between the germline ends. The length of the CDR3 is 14 residues. In germline, CDR1 is SGHVS, CDR2 FQNEAQ. CDR3 residues: CASSPVWGRDTQYF. CDR3 coding DNA: TGTGCCAGCAGCCCCGTTTGGGGGAGAGATACGCAGTATTTT.

The chain joins TRBV19 to TRBJ1-1, with D unclear. The V gene's germline CDR1 is LNHDA and CDR2 SQIVND (reference sequence). This CDR3 has 12 residues. V was trimmed by 4 bases and J by 10 bases, leaving 13 bases between them. The CDR3: CASSTSPPRAFF. Written as DNA, the CDR3 is TGTGCCAGTAGTACCAGTCCCCCCCGAGCTTTCTTT.

This clone is a singleton in its sample. The CDR3 sequence: CASKPEPSYNEQFF. CDR3 coding DNA: TGTGCCAGCAAACCGGAGCCCTCCTACAATGAGCAGTTCTTC. This sequence joins TRBV5-5 and TRBJ2-1, with D uncertain. V was trimmed by 6 bases and J by 0 bases, leaving 10 bases between them. The CDR3 totals 14 residues. Germline loops: CDR1 SGHKS, CDR2 YYEKEE (reference sequence).

V gene TRBV7-9 combines with J gene TRBJ2-5, with D possibly matching TRBD1 (6 bases). CDR1 and CDR2 (germline): SEHNR, FQNEAQ (reference sequence). V lost 5 bases to trimming and J lost 9 bases, with 16 bases between them. The CDR3 covers 13 residues. As DNA, the CDR3 is TGTGCCAGCAGCCCCGGGACATCTAGGGCCCAGTACTTC. Protein product: CASSPGTSRAQYF. Using reference TRBV7-9 and TRBJ2-5 for the parts outside the CDR3, the full variable domain is DTGVSQNPRHKITKRGQNVTFRCDPISEHNRLYWYRQTLGQGPEFLTYFQNEAQLEKSRLLSDRFSAERPKGSFSTLEIQRTEQGDSAMYLCASSPGTSRAQYFGPGTRLLVL.

The CDR3 here is CATSDSLGYGYTF. The DNA of the CDR3 is TGTGCCACCAGTGACTCATTAGGCTATGGCTACACCTTC. The J gene is TRBJ1-2, the V gene TRBV24-1, with no clear D. The CDR3 runs 13 residues. Germline assignment: CDR1 KGHDR and CDR2 SFDVKD. Between the trimmed V and J ends, which lost 4 bases and 4 bases, there was a span of 9 bases.

The rearrangement joins TRBV6-2 or TRBV6-3 to TRBJ1-6; no clear D. V lost 0 bases, J lost 10 bases, and 16 bases lay in between. From germline, CDR1 is MNHEY and CDR2 SVGEGT. The CDR3 is 16 residues long. The CDR3 is CASSYSNGISRSPLHF. Here the CDR3 DNA reads TGTGCCAGCAGTTACTCCAACGGAATATCAAGGTCACCCCTCCACTTT.

This rearrangement joins TRBV3-1 (or the pseudogene TRBV3-2) to TRBJ2-1; the match to TRBD2 covers 12 bases. The CDR3 is 15 amino acids. Germline assignment: CDR1 LGHDT and CDR2 YNNKEL (reference sequence). J lost 6 bases, V lost 4 bases, and 4 bases had no gene match. The CDR3 reads CASSPGLAGSNEQFF. The CDR3 bases are TGTGCCAGCAGCCCCGGACTAGCGGGAAGCAATGAGCAGTTCTTC.

CDR3 sequence (DNA): TGCAGCGTGGTTCTTCAGGGATCCCCATGGGCTGGAAACACCATATATTTT. It yields the protein CSVVLQGSPWAGNTIYF. The V gene is TRBV29-1, the J gene TRBJ1-3; D may be TRBD1 (5 bases). The V gene lost 6 bases and the J gene lost 2 bases, with 23 bases spanning the gap. This CDR3 spans 17 amino acids. Germline CDR1 is SQVTM and CDR2 is ANQGSEA.

V is TRBV4-2 and J is TRBJ1-4, with D maybe TRBD1 (6 bases). V was shortened by 6 bases and J by 8 bases, with 13 bases between the two germline ends. Germline CDR1 LGHNA, CDR2 YNFKEQ. This CDR3 is built from 13 residues. CDR3 residues: CASRSSGEEKLFF. In nucleotides, the CDR3 is TGTGCCAGCAGGAGCTCAGGGGAAGAAAAACTGTTTTTT.

The chain couples TRBV3-1 (or the pseudogene TRBV3-2) to TRBJ1-6, with D possibly TRBD1 on 5 matching bases. The CDR3 contains 13 residues. Deletions cut 1 base from V and 10 bases from J, with 8 bases between. Germline-derived CDR1 and CDR2 are LGHDT and YNNKEL (reference sequence). CDR3 bases: TGTGCCAGCAGCCAAGGCGCAGGGTCACCCCTCCACTTT. It encodes CASSQGAGSPLHF.